This record concerns one TCR beta chain sequence. The CDR3 is 12 amino acids. In germline, CDR1 is SGHNT, CDR2 YYREEE (reference sequence). Between the trimmed V and J ends, which lost 2 bases and 10 bases, there was a span of 10 bases. The data belong to a study of blood T cell repertoires in COVID-19. Authors' analysis steps: Reference gene primers were amplified, and this amplification served to estimate nucleated cell counts. Using immunoSEQ multiplex PCR, the repertoire was profiled, and TCRdb retains in-frame clones only, with some absent. That table gives V, J and clone size, and the DNA gave D and trimming. The sample records 160,000 or so clones, around 80% being singletons.

Sequenced input: peripheral blood. The clonotype originates from a man aged 65-85 years with active or convalescent COVID-19. The chain combines TRBV5-4 with TRBJ2-1, with D maybe TRBD2 (5 bases). CDR3 sequence reads: CASSFDYGEQFF. The CDR3 nucleotides are TGTGCCAGCAGCTTCGACTATGGGGAGCAGTTCTTC.